The 24 T cell receptor beta chains below were found in one sample sequenced in a study of blood T cell repertoires in COVID-19 (dated by TCRdb to 2019 to 2021). Library generation was performed with the immunoSEQ multiplex PCR assay. This immuneACCESS table, as held by TCRdb, lists in-frame sequences with V and J called but not all clones. Of the missing ones, under half trace to an unresolved V gene in checked studies; the others have no known cause. Here the sample has 100,000 to 130,000 clones; about 89% occur a single time. Of the sample, roughly 1.2% falls within the top ten clones. Specimen: peripheral blood. The receptors come from a woman between 25 and 40 years old with acute or convalescent COVID-19.

The CDR3 protein is CASRGLFYGYTF. The CDR3 DNA reads TGTGCCAGCAGGGGACTCTTCTATGGCTACACCTTC. The rearrangement joins TRBV5-8 to TRBJ1-2, with D possibly being TRBD1 (5 bases). CDR3 size: 12 residues. Germline lookup yields CDR1 SGHTS and CDR2 YDEGEE. V was trimmed by 5 bases and J by 4 bases, leaving 9 bases between them.

The chain recombines TRBV28 with TRBJ2-7; a possible D gene is TRBD1 (6 bases). The germline V and J ends were trimmed by 7 bases and 2 bases, with 15 bases remaining between them. This CDR3 is built from 14 residues. Germline loops: CDR1 MDHEN, CDR2 SYDVKM. CDR3 in amino acids: CASTGQLAAYEQYF. The CDR3 bases are TGTGCCAGCACCGGACAGTTGGCAGCCTACGAGCAGTACTTC.

The gene calls are TRBV27 and TRBJ2-3; 9 bases agree with TRBD2. V lost 2 bases to trimming and J lost 2 bases; unmatched junction nucleotides: 5. Per the germline V gene, CDR1 is MNHEY and CDR2 is SMNVEV (reference sequence). CDR3 length: 16 residues. The DNA of the CDR3 is TGTGCCAGCAGTTTAGGGACTAGCATTTCCACAGATACGCAGTATTTT. As protein: CASSLGTSISTDTQYF.

The V and J genes are TRBV29-1 and TRBJ1-2, with D unclear. Between the trimmed V and J ends, which lost 3 bases and 0 bases, there was a span of 8 bases. The V gene's germline CDR1 is SQVTM and CDR2 ANQGSEA. There are 13 residues in the CDR3. The CDR3 nucleotides read TGCAGCGTTGACAACCGAGCTAACTATGGCTACACCTTC. This encodes CSVDNRANYGYTF.

The CDR3 DNA reads as TGCGCCAGCAGCCGAGAGGGGGGGATTCAGTACTTC. It encodes CASSREGGIQYF. The genes are TRBV4-3 and TRBJ2-4; D is possibly TRBD2 (7 bases). This CDR3 region has 12 residues. Germline CDR1 reads LGHNA; CDR2 reads YSLEER. V was clipped by 4 bases and J by 10 bases, with 11 bases between them.

V is TRBV5-1 and J is TRBJ2-7; 9 bases match TRBD1. V dropped 5 bases and J dropped 3; count of bases not matched to a gene: 6. CDR3 size: 14 residues. Germline V gene sequence: CDR1 SGHRS, CDR2 YFSETQ. CDR3 sequence (DNA): TGCGCCAGCAGTGTGACAGGGGGGAACTACGAGCAGTACTTC. This encodes CASSVTGGNYEQYF. The whole variable domain, remainder taken from reference TRBV5-1 and TRBJ2-7, is KAGVTQTPRYLIKTRGQQVTLSCSPISGHRSVSWYQQTPGQGLQFLFEYFSETQRNKGNFPGRFSGRQFSNSRSEMNVSTLELGDSALYLCASSVTGGNYEQYFGPGTRLTVT.

CDR3 amino acids: CASSQIGLAGGFQETQYF. CDR3 DNA sequence: TGTGCCAGCAGCCAGATAGGACTAGCGGGGGGATTCCAAGAGACCCAGTACTTC. The rearrangement links TRBV14 to TRBJ2-5; 14 bases are shared with TRBD2. V shed 3 bases, J shed 1 base, and the junction held 7 bases outside the gene matches. The CDR3 has 18 amino acids. Germline CDR1 is SGHDN and CDR2 is FVKESK.

The rearrangement links TRBV29-1 to TRBJ2-3, with 9 bases fitting TRBD2. Germline V gives CDR1 SQVTM, CDR2 ANQGSEA. CDR3 length: 16 residues. V shed 3 bases, J shed 2 bases, and the junction held 9 bases outside the gene matches. The CDR3 DNA sequence: TGCAGCGTTGATGGGACTAGCCAGAATCCCACAGATACGCAGTATTTT. It codes for CSVDGTSQNPTDTQYF.

This sequence joins TRBV4-1 and TRBJ1-3, with TRBD1 matching over 10 bases. CDR3 length: 17 residues. V shed 1 base, J shed 1 base, and the junction held 4 bases outside the gene matches. CDR1 is MGHRA and CDR2 is YSYEKL in the germline V gene. The CDR3 region is CASSQVGQGRSGNTIYF. The CDR3 DNA is TGCGCCAGCAGCCAAGTGGGACAGGGGCGGTCTGGAAACACCATATATTTT.

The chain links TRBV18 to TRBJ2-5; no clear D. CDR1 and CDR2 (germline): KGHSH, LQKENI. V was shortened by 3 bases and J by 5 bases, with 10 bases between the two germline ends. The CDR3 contains 13 residues. CDR3 protein: CASSPLLWETQYF. The CDR3 bases are TGTGCCAGCTCACCTCTATTGTGGGAGACCCAGTACTTC.

Of note for this clone: One end of the junction fails to match germline, which may point to a read error. The V and J genes are TRBV28 and TRBJ2-7; 8 bases are a match to TRBD1. Germline CDR1 is MDHEN and CDR2 is SYDVKM. This CDR3 comprises 14 residues. CDR3 region: CVSRRQGTRYEQYF. Written as DNA, the CDR3 is TGTGTCAGCAGACGACAGGGGACCCGCTACGAGCAGTACTTC. The whole variable domain, remainder taken from reference TRBV28 and TRBJ2-7, is DVKVTQSSRYLVKRTGEKVFLECVQDMDHENMFWYRQDPGLGLRLIYFSYDVKMKEKGDIPEGYSVSREKKERFSLILESASTNQTSMYLCVSRRQGTRYEQYFGPGTRLTVT.

The sample holds one count of this clone. The rearrangement links TRBV28 to TRBJ1-4; 8 nucleotides match TRBD1. Looked up from germline, CDR1 is MDHEN and CDR2 is SYDVKM. CDR3 length equals 15 residues. After removal of 2 bases from V and 8 bases from J, the junction contained 7 bases not matched to a gene. CDR3 amino acids: CASSLQGAGKEKLFF. CDR3 in DNA: TGTGCCAGCAGTTTACAGGGGGCAGGAAAGGAAAAACTGTTTTTT.

This clone was seen a single time. The rearrangement joins TRBV7-9 to TRBJ1-2; a possible D gene is TRBD1 (6 bases). V was trimmed by 0 bases and J by 4 bases, leaving 12 bases between them. In germline, CDR1 is SEHNR, CDR2 FQNEAQ (reference sequence). This CDR3 is built from 15 residues. In DNA, the CDR3 is TGTGCCAGCAGCTTAGCAGGGGGTCAAGGCTATGGCTACACCTTC. Encoded protein: CASSLAGGQGYGYTF. The whole variable domain, filled in from reference TRBV7-9 and TRBJ1-2, reads DTGVSQNPRHKITKRGQNVTFRCDPISEHNRLYWYRQTLGQGPEFLTYFQNEAQLEKSRLLSDRFSAERPKGSFSTLEIQRTEQGDSAMYLCASSLAGGQGYGYTFGSGTRLTVV.

This clone was detected once. This sequence joins TRBV7-3 and TRBJ2-2; possible D gene TRBD1, 6 bases. CDR3 size: 14 residues. Trimming took off 5 bases at V and 6 bases at J, with 13 bases between the two ends. Per the germline V gene, CDR1 is SGHTA and CDR2 is FQGTGA. CDR3 region: CASSETAGAGELFF. CDR3 in DNA: TGTGCCAGCAGCGAAACAGCAGGGGCCGGGGAGCTGTTTTTT.

The chain carries TRBV25-1 and TRBJ1-6; 7 nucleotides line up with TRBD1. Germline assignment: CDR1 MGHDK and CDR2 SYGVNS. CDR3 size: 14 residues. Germline trimming cut 0 bases from V and 7 bases from J; bases unmatched to any gene: 0. Here the CDR3 reads CASSEYRGNSPLHF. In DNA, the CDR3 is TGTGCCAGCAGTGAATACAGGGGGAATTCACCCCTCCACTTT.

This chain joins TRBV2 and TRBJ2-7; D might be TRBD1 (6 bases). Trimming took off 3 bases at V and 3 bases at J, with 18 bases between the two ends. The CDR3 covers 16 residues. Germline V CDR1 and CDR2: SNHLY, FYNNEI. In nucleotides, the CDR3 is TGTGCCAGCAGTGATTGGGGAACAGGGAACCTCTACGAGCAGTACTTC. Encoded protein: CASSDWGTGNLYEQYF.

This clone has more than one count but fewer than ten. V gene TRBV19 combines with J gene TRBJ1-1; 7 bases fit TRBD1. Germline lookup yields CDR1 LNHDA and CDR2 SQIVND (reference sequence). J lost 4 bases, V lost 3 bases, and 5 bases had no gene match. The length of the CDR3 is 14 residues. CDR3 residues: CASSINNRGTEAFF. CDR3 sequence (DNA): TGTGCCAGTAGTATTAATAACAGGGGCACTGAAGCTTTCTTT.

This clone was found a few times. The genes are TRBV28 and TRBJ1-2, with 7 positions matching TRBD1. There are 14 residues in the CDR3. Trimming removed 2 bases from V and 3 bases from J; junction bases left unmatched: 3. The V gene's germline CDR1 is MDHEN and CDR2 SYDVKM. CDR3 nucleotide sequence: TGTGCCAGCAGTTTAGGACAGGCGTACTATGGCTACACCTTC. It specifies CASSLGQAYYGYTF.

V is TRBV7-9 and J is TRBJ1-3; unclear D gene. Germline loops: CDR1 SEHNR, CDR2 FQNEAQ (reference sequence). CDR3 size: 15 residues. V dropped 1 base and J dropped 0 bases, with 7 bases sitting between them. CDR3 bases: TGTGCCAGCAGCTTAGTTGTCTCCTCTGGAAACACCATATATTTT. This encodes CASSLVVSSGNTIYF.

Regarding this clone: Different DNA sequences within this sample yield the same CDR3. The J gene is TRBJ2-7, the V gene TRBV7-2; D might be TRBD2 (5 bases). V was pared by 2 bases and J by 3 bases, with 8 bases between. The CDR3 has 13 amino acids. Germline lookup yields CDR1 SGHTA and CDR2 FQGNSA. The CDR3 protein is CASSLRRDYEQYF. The DNA for the CDR3 is TGTGCCAGCAGCTTAAGACGGGACTACGAGCAGTACTTC.

The chain couples TRBV6-5 to TRBJ2-5; 10 nucleotides agree with TRBD2. V was pared by 7 bases and J by 4 bases, with 6 bases of the junction left unmatched. The CDR3 is made up of 14 amino acids. Germline V gene lookup returns CDR1 MNHEY and CDR2 SVGAGI. The DNA for the CDR3 is TGTGCCAGCACCGGGACTAGCGTCTTAGAGACCCAGTACTTC. This translates into CASTGTSVLETQYF.

This clone occurred once. This chain connects TRBV2 to TRBJ2-1; 15 bases map to TRBD2. The CDR3 sequence is 20 residues long. Germline CDR1 is SNHLY and CDR2 is FYNNEI. Unmatched junction bases numbered 6, after V lost 0 bases and J lost 0 bases. The CDR3 bases are TGTGCCAGCAGTGAAGCGGGACTAGCGGGGGGCACCCTCTCCTACAATGAGCAGTTCTTC. Translated, it gives CASSEAGLAGGTLSYNEQFF.

The chain is built from TRBV28 and TRBJ2-7, with D possibly matching TRBD1 (5 bases). V lost 7 bases and J 2 bases, leaving 12 bases between the germline ends. This CDR3 is 13 amino acids long. Germline CDR1 is MDHEN and CDR2 is SYDVKM. CDR3 coding DNA: TGTGCCAGCAATGAACAGGTGACCTACGAGCAGTACTTC. Translation gives CASNEQVTYEQYF.

The rearrangement links TRBV6-5 to TRBJ1-1; 7 bases are a match to TRBD1. This CDR3 is built from 16 residues. The junction had 14 bases not matched to a gene; V was cut back by 4 bases and J by 6 bases. Germline lookup yields CDR1 MNHEY and CDR2 SVGAGI. The CDR3 loop reads CASSSPRTGPGAEAFF. In nucleotides, the CDR3 is TGTGCCAGCAGTTCACCTCGGACAGGCCCCGGGGCTGAAGCTTTCTTT.